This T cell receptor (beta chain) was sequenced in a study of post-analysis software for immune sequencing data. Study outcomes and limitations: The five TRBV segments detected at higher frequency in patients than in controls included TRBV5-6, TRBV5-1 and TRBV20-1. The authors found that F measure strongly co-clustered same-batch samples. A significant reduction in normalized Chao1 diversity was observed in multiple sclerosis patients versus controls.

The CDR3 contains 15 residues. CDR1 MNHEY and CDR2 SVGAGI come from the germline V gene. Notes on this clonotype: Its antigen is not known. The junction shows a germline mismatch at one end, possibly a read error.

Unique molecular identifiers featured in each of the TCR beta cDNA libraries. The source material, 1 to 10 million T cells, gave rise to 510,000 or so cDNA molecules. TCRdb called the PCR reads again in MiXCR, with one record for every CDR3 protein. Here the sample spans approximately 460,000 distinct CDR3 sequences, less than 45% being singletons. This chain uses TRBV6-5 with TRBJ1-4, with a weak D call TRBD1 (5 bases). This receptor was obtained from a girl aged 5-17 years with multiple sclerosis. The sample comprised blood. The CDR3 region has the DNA TGTGCCAGCAGTTATAAGACAGCAACTAATGAAAAACGGTTTTTT. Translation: CASSYKTATNEKRFF.